Following are 26 T cell receptor beta chains from one sample sequenced in a study of blood T cell repertoires in COVID-19. Using immunoSEQ multiplex PCR, the repertoire was profiled, and TCRdb retains in-frame clones only, with some absent. The table lists some 150,000 clones, 88% of them singletons. Material: peripheral blood. These receptors came from a man aged 50 to 59 with active or convalescent COVID-19.

The chain combines TRBV14 with TRBJ2-1, with 7 bases identical to TRBD2. Germline V CDR1 and CDR2: SGHDN, FVKESK. The CDR3 spans 15 residues. Losses at the gene ends were 1 base for V and 3 bases for J; bases not matched to a gene: 3. CDR3 region: CASSQAGLDYNEQFF. CDR3 coding DNA: TGTGCCAGCAGCCAAGCCGGACTAGACTACAATGAGCAGTTCTTC.

This clone has just one count. The V call is TRBV6-5, the J call TRBJ2-4; TRBD2 might be the D (6 bases). Trimming removed 7 bases at V and 2 bases at J, with 15 bases between. The V gene's germline CDR1 is MNHEY and CDR2 SVGAGI. This CDR3 has 15 amino acids. The CDR3 protein is CASTSTRGSKNIQYF. CDR3 nucleotides: TGTGCCAGCACTTCAACGCGGGGTTCCAAAAACATTCAGTACTTC.

CDR3: CASSFAGTGGFEAFF. CDR3 sequence (DNA): TGTGCCAGTAGTTTTGCCGGGACAGGGGGCTTTGAAGCTTTCTTT. This chain joins TRBV19 and TRBJ1-1; 12 positions match TRBD1. Losses at the gene ends were 5 bases for V and 7 bases for J; bases not matched to a gene: 8. CDR1 is LNHDA, CDR2 SQIVND, per germline (reference sequence). The CDR3 has 15 residues.

V gene TRBV12-3 or TRBV12-4 combines with J gene TRBJ2-7, with D tentatively TRBD2 (6 bases). The CDR3 is 13 residues long. Between the trimmed V and J ends, which lost 2 bases and 3 bases, there was a span of 8 bases. The CDR3 here is CASSLSGDYEQYF. The CDR3 DNA reads TGTGCCAGCAGTTTATCGGGGGACTACGAGCAGTACTTC.

The chain couples TRBV28 to TRBJ2-5; 14 bases map to TRBD2. The germline V gene encodes CDR1 MDHEN and CDR2 SYDVKM. The CDR3 sequence is 16 residues long. The V gene end was trimmed by 4 bases and the J gene end by 6 bases; junction bases not matched to a gene: 7. In DNA form, the CDR3 reads TGTGCCAGCAGTTATGGACTAGCGGGAGGTATGCAGACCCAGTACTTC. Protein sequence: CASSYGLAGGMQTQYF. Together with reference TRBV28 and TRBJ2-5, the CDR3 gives the full variable domain: DVKVTQSSRYLVKRTGEKVFLECVQDMDHENMFWYRQDPGLGLRLIYFSYDVKMKEKGDIPEGYSVSREKKERFSLILESASTNQTSMYLCASSYGLAGGMQTQYFGPGTRLLVL.

The chain is built from TRBV2 and TRBJ1-1; D is possibly TRBD1 (5 bases). Germline V gene lookup returns CDR1 SNHLY and CDR2 FYNNEI. The CDR3 runs to 14 residues. The germline V and J ends were trimmed by 6 bases and 1 base, with 12 bases remaining between them. Here the CDR3 reads CASREQGWNTEAFF. The DNA for the CDR3 is TGTGCCAGCAGGGAGCAGGGCTGGAACACTGAAGCTTTCTTT.

The genes are TRBV27 and TRBJ1-5, with D perhaps matching TRBD1 (5 bases). This CDR3 comprises 15 residues. Trimming pared 0 bases from V and 1 base from J, leaving 7 bases between. Germline lookup yields CDR1 MNHEY and CDR2 SMNVEV (reference sequence). DNA of the CDR3: TGTGCCAGCAGTTTATCAGGGGTCAGCAATCAGCCCCAGCATTTT. Its protein is CASSLSGVSNQPQHF.

The V and J genes are TRBV11-2 and TRBJ2-7; 9 bases agree with TRBD1. V shed 0 bases, J shed 7 bases, and the junction held 19 bases outside the gene matches. The CDR3 runs to 19 residues. Germline values: CDR1 SGHAT, CDR2 FQNNGV. The CDR3 reads CASSLEFQFWGQGSLEQYF. The CDR3 coding sequence is TGTGCCAGCAGCTTAGAGTTTCAGTTCTGGGGACAGGGTTCCCTAGAGCAGTACTTC.

This clone was observed once. The gene calls are TRBV11-2 and TRBJ1-1; D not resolved. This CDR3 is built from 15 residues. With 0 bases removed from V and 2 bases from J, the gap between germline ends came to 10 bases. Germline loops: CDR1 SGHAT, CDR2 FQNNGV. CDR3 nucleotide sequence: TGTGCCAGCAGCTTAGAGTCGGGTTATAACACTGAAGCTTTCTTT. Protein product: CASSLESGYNTEAFF.

The chain has TRBV5-6 and TRBJ1-4; weak D call: TRBD1 (6 bases). The germline V and J ends were trimmed by 3 bases and 0 bases, with 12 bases remaining between them. Germline-derived CDR1 and CDR2 are SGHDT and YYEEEE. The CDR3 contains 16 residues. In DNA form, the CDR3 reads TGTGCCAGCAGCTCAGCTACAGGGTCAACTAATGAAAAACTGTTTTTT. Its translation: CASSSATGSTNEKLFF.

The chain employs TRBV15 and TRBJ2-5, with D perhaps matching TRBD1 (6 bases). Trimming cost V 9 bases and J 4 bases, with 15 bases left between them. CDR3 length equals 13 residues. Germline CDR1 LNHNV, CDR2 YYDKDF (reference sequence). As DNA, the CDR3 is TGTGCCACGGGACACAACAATCGAGAGACCCAGTACTTC. Translation gives CATGHNNRETQYF.

The chain links TRBV6-5 to TRBJ1-1; D is perhaps TRBD1 (5 bases). Trimming shortened V by 3 bases and J by 0 bases, and 8 bases separated the two germline ends. Germline loops: CDR1 MNHEY, CDR2 SVGAGI. The CDR3 has 14 amino acids. For the CDR3, the DNA is TGTGCCAGCAGTTATAGACAGCTGAACACTGAAGCTTTCTTT. Protein product: CASSYRQLNTEAFF.

The chain joins TRBV7-2 to TRBJ1-1; D not resolved. Germline V gene lookup returns CDR1 SGHTA and CDR2 FQGNSA. The CDR3 runs to 14 residues. The V and J ends lost 3 bases and 0 bases respectively, with 8 bases between them. The chain's CDR3 is CASSFAAMNTEAFF. CDR3 coding DNA: TGTGCCAGCAGCTTTGCGGCCATGAACACTGAAGCTTTCTTT.

This rearrangement joins TRBV19 to TRBJ1-2; no clear D gene. V shed 6 bases and J shed 0 bases, with 11 bases lying between them. Germline V gives CDR1 LNHDA, CDR2 SQIVND (reference sequence). The CDR3 has 14 residues. CDR3 sequence (DNA): TGTGCCAGTAGCCCCACGGTTGCTAACTATGGCTACACCTTC. Translating it yields CASSPTVANYGYTF.

V usage is TRBV28 and J usage is TRBJ1-5; TRBD1 agrees at 10 bases. The CDR3 runs to 17 residues. V dropped 6 bases and J dropped 0; count of bases not matched to a gene: 8. The germline V gene encodes CDR1 MDHEN and CDR2 SYDVKM. This CDR3 is CASSLGQGLYSNQPQHF. The CDR3 region has the DNA TGTGCCAGCAGCCTGGGACAGGGGCTTTATAGCAATCAGCCCCAGCATTTT.

The chain links TRBV6-6 to TRBJ2-5, with D possibly being TRBD1 (5 bases). CDR3 length: 14 residues. The ends were cut back, 7 bases at V and 2 bases at J, with 14 bases in the middle. Germline V gene sequence: CDR1 MNHNY, CDR2 SVGAGI (reference sequence). The CDR3 sequence: CASKQGLLQETQYF. DNA of the CDR3: TGTGCCAGCAAGCAGGGTCTACTACAAGAGACCCAGTACTTC.

The sample holds one count of this clone. The chain employs TRBV6-1 and TRBJ1-2; TRBD1 matches 9 bases. The germline V gene has CDR1 MNHNS and CDR2 SASEGT. The V segment lost 1 base and the J segment 3 bases; nucleotides outside the gene matches: 3. The CDR3 contains 15 residues. CDR3 amino acids: CASSEGTGVHYGYTF. CDR3 nucleotides: TGTGCCAGCAGTGAAGGGACAGGGGTTCACTATGGCTACACCTTC.

V gene TRBV25-1 combines with J gene TRBJ1-3; D unclear. Looked up from germline, CDR1 is MGHDK and CDR2 is SYGVNS. V dropped 6 bases and J dropped 1 base, with 4 bases sitting between them. The CDR3 covers 12 residues. CDR3 loop: CASSPSGNTIYF. CDR3 coding DNA: TGTGCCAGCAGCCCATCTGGAAACACCATATATTTT.

The sample holds one count of this clone. The rearrangement uses TRBV9 and TRBJ2-2; D might be TRBD1 (6 bases). This CDR3 has 15 amino acids. Trimming shortened V by 3 bases and J by 5 bases, and 14 bases separated the two germline ends. Per germline, CDR1 SGDLS and CDR2 YYNGEE. Written as DNA, the CDR3 is TGTGCCAGCAGCGGCCCCTTAGACAGGACCGGGGAGCTGTTTTTT. Its translation: CASSGPLDRTGELFF.

This clone came up a few times. The gene calls are TRBV5-1 and TRBJ1-5; unclear D gene. Per the germline V gene, CDR1 is SGHRS and CDR2 is YFSETQ. Trimming took 0 bases from V and 6 from J, leaving 13 bases between them. The CDR3 extends over 15 amino acids. CDR3 sequence: CASSLAAGDTQPQHF. For the CDR3, the DNA is TGCGCCAGCAGCTTGGCGGCAGGTGATACTCAGCCCCAGCATTTT.

The chain joins TRBV14 to TRBJ1-1; 8 bases line up with TRBD1. CDR1 SGHDN and CDR2 FVKESK come from the germline V gene. Germline trimming cut 5 bases from V and 1 base from J; bases unmatched to any gene: 9. The CDR3 contains 16 residues. CDR3 bases: TGTGCCAGCAGCAAATACTCCGGGACAGGGAACACTGAAGCTTTCTTT. This encodes CASSKYSGTGNTEAFF.

The rearrangement joins TRBV25-1 to TRBJ1-1, with D tentatively TRBD1 (5 bases). The V end was cut by 1 base, the J end by 1 base, with 10 bases between. The CDR3 length is 15 residues. Germline V gene sequence: CDR1 MGHDK, CDR2 SYGVNS. The CDR3 sequence: CASSESSQGNTEAFF. The CDR3 DNA is TGTGCCAGCAGTGAATCTTCCCAGGGGAACACTGAAGCTTTCTTT.

The J gene is TRBJ1-2, the V gene TRBV28; D is ambiguous. The CDR3 length is 12 residues. Germline values: CDR1 MDHEN, CDR2 SYDVKM. Trimming cost V 5 bases and J 8 bases, with 12 bases left between them. CDR3 residues: CASSRTGSGYTF. DNA for the CDR3: TGTGCCAGCAGTCGGACGGGATCCGGCTACACCTTC.

V is TRBV5-1 and J is TRBJ2-2, with 8 bases aligning to TRBD1. The CDR3 runs 15 residues. CDR1 and CDR2 from the germline V gene are SGHRS and YFSETQ. The ends lost 0 bases at V and 5 bases at J; junction bases unmatched: 3. The CDR3 DNA sequence: TGCGCCAGCAGCTTGGGGACAGGGCCAACCGGGGAGCTGTTTTTT. This sequence encodes CASSLGTGPTGELFF.

The V gene is TRBV10-3, the J gene TRBJ1-4; 9 bases are shared with TRBD1. The ends lost 6 bases at V and 6 bases at J; junction bases unmatched: 11. The CDR3 loop spans 16 amino acids. CDR1 is ENHRY and CDR2 is SYGVKD in the germline V gene. The CDR3 region has the DNA TGTGCCATCAGGGCGGCTACAGGGGGCGGTGATGAAAAACTGTTTTTT. The encoded protein is CAIRAATGGGDEKLFF.

The rearrangement links TRBV9 to TRBJ2-2, with D maybe TRBD2 (5 bases). V dropped 4 bases and J dropped 1 base, with 11 bases sitting between them. The CDR3 totals 15 residues. Germline V CDR1 and CDR2: SGDLS, YYNGEE. Written as DNA, the CDR3 is TGTGCCAGCAGCCCCTTAAGCGGGAACACCGGGGAGCTGTTTTTT. Its translation is CASSPLSGNTGELFF.